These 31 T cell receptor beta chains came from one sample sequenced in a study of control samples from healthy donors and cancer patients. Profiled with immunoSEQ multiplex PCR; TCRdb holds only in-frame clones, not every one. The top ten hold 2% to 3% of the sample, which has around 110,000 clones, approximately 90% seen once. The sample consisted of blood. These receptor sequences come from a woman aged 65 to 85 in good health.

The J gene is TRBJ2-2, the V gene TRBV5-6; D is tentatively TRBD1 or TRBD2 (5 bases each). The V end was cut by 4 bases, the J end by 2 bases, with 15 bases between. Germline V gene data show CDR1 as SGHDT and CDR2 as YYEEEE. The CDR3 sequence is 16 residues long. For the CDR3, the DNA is TGTGCCAGCAGCCGCCCGGGGCAGATTAACACCGGGGAGCTGTTTTTT. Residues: CASSRPGQINTGELFF.

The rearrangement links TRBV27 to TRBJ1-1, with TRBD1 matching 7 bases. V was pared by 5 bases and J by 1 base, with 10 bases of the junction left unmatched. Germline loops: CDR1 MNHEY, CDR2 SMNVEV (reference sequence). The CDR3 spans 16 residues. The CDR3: CASSAGTEIWNTEAFF. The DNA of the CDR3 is TGTGCCAGCAGTGCCGGGACAGAGATCTGGAACACTGAAGCTTTCTTT.

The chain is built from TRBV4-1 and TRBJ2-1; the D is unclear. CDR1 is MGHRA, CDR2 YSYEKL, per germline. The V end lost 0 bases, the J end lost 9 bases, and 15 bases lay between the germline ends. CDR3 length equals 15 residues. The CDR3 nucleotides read TGCGCCAGCAGCCAAGAAATTAGGCACCCCATTGAGCAGTTCTTC. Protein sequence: CASSQEIRHPIEQFF.

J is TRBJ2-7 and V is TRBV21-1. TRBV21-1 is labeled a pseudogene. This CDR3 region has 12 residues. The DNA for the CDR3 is TGTGCCAGCAACCGTCAACCTTACGAGCAGTACTTC. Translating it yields CASNRQPYEQYF.

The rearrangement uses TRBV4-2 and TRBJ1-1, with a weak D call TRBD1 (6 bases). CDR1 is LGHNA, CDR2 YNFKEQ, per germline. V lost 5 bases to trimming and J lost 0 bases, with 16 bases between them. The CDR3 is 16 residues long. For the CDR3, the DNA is TGTGCCAGCAGCACGGGACAAGCAATCATGAACACTGAAGCTTTCTTT. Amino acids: CASSTGQAIMNTEAFF.

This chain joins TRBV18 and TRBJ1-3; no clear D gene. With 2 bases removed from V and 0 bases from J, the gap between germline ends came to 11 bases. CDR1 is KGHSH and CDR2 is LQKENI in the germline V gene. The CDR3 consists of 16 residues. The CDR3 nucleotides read TGTGCCAGCTCACCAAGCGCAGAATTCTCTGGAAACACCATATATTTT. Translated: CASSPSAEFSGNTIYF.

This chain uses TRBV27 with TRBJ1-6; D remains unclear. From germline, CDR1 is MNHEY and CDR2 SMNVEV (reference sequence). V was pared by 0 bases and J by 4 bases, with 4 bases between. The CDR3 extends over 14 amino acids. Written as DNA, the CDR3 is TGTGCCAGCAGTTTATCCGGGTATAATTCACCCCTCCACTTT. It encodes CASSLSGYNSPLHF.

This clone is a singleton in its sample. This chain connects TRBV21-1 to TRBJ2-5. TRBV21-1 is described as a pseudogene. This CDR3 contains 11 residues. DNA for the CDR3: TGTGCCAGCAGAACCGAAGAGACCCAGTACTTC. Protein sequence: CASRTEETQYF.

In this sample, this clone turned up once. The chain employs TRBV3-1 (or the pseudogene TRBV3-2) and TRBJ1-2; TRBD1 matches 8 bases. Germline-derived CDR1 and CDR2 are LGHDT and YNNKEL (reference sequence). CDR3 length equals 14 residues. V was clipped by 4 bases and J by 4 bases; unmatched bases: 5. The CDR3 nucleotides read TGTGCCAGCAGCCGTGGACAGGGCCCCTATGGCTACACCTTC. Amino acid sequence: CASSRGQGPYGYTF.

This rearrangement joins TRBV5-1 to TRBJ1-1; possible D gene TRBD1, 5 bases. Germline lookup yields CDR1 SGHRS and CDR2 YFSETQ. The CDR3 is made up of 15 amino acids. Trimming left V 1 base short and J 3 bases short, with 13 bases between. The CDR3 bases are TGCGCCAGCAGCTTGCAGGGCGGGGGATACACTGAAGCTTTCTTT. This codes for CASSLQGGGYTEAFF.

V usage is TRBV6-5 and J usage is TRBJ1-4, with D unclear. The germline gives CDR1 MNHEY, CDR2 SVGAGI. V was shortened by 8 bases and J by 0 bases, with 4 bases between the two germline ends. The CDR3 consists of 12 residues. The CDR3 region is CASSATNEKLFF. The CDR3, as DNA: TGTGCCAGCTCAGCAACTAATGAAAAACTGTTTTTT.

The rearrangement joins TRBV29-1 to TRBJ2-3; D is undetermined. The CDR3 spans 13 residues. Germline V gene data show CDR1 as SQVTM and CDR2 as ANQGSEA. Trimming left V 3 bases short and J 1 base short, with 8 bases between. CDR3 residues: CSVEASGTDTQYF. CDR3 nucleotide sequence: TGCAGCGTTGAGGCCAGTGGCACAGATACGCAGTATTTT.

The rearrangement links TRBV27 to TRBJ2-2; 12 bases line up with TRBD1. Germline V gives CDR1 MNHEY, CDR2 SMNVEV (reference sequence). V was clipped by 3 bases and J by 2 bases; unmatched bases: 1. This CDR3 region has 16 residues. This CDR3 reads CASSFGTGGNTGELFF. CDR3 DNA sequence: TGTGCCAGCAGTTTTGGGACAGGGGGCAACACCGGGGAGCTGTTTTTT.

CDR3 bases: TGCAGCGTAGCTATGGGGGGGCGATATGGCTACACCTTC. It encodes CSVAMGGRYGYTF. V gene TRBV29-1 combines with J gene TRBJ1-2; D may be TRBD1 (6 bases). The CDR3 is made up of 13 amino acids. Trimming removed 6 bases at V and 5 bases at J, with 16 bases between. Germline CDR1 SQVTM, CDR2 ANQGSEA.

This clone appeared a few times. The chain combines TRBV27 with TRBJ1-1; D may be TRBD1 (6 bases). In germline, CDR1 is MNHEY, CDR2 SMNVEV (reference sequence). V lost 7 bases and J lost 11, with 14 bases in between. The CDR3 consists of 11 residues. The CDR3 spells CASTRAGVAFF. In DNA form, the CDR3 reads TGTGCCAGCACTAGGGCAGGGGTCGCTTTCTTT.

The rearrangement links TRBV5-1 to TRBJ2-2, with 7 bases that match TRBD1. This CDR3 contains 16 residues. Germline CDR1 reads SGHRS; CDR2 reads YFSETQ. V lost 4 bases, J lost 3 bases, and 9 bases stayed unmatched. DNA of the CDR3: TGCGCCAGCAGCACTCAACAGGGGATTGACACCGGGGAGCTGTTTTTT. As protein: CASSTQQGIDTGELFF.

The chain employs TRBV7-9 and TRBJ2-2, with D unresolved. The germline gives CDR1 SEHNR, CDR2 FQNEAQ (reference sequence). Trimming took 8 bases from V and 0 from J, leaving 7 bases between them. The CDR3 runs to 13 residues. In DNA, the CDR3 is TGTGCCAGCGGAGCACCGAACACCGGGGAGCTGTTTTTT. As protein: CASGAPNTGELFF.

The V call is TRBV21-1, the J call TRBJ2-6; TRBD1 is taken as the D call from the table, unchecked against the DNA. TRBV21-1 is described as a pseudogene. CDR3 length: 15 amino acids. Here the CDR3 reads CASSKYRDRDNVLTF. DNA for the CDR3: TGTGCCAGCAGCAAGTACAGGGATCGCGACAACGTCCTGACTTTC.

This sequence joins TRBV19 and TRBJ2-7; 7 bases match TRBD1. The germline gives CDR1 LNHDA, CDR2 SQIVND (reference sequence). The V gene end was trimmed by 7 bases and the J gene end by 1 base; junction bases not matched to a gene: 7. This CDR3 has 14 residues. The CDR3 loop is CASKIRTGSYEQYF. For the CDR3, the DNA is TGTGCCAGTAAAATTAGGACAGGATCCTACGAGCAGTACTTC.

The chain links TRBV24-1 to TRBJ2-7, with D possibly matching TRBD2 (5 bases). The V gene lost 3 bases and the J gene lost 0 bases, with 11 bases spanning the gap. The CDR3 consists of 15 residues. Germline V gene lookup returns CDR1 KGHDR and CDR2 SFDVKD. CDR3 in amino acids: CATSDDPGSSYEQYF. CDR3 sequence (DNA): TGTGCCACCAGTGATGACCCGGGGTCCTCCTACGAGCAGTACTTC.

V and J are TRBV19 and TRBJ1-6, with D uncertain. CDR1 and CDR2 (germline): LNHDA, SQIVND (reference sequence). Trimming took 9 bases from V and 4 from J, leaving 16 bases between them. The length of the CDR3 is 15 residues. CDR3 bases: TGTGCCAGCTCGGTTACGGGAAAGTATAATTCACCCCTCCACTTT. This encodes CASSVTGKYNSPLHF.

Here the CDR3 reads CASSLTPGNEQFF. In DNA form, the CDR3 reads TGTGCCAGCAGCCTTACCCCGGGGAATGAGCAGTTCTTC. This rearrangement joins TRBV3-1 (or the pseudogene TRBV3-2) to TRBJ2-1; a possible D gene is TRBD2 (5 bases). Germline values: CDR1 LGHDT, CDR2 YNNKEL (reference sequence). This CDR3 region has 13 residues. Trimming removed 4 bases from V and 7 bases from J, with 11 bases in between.

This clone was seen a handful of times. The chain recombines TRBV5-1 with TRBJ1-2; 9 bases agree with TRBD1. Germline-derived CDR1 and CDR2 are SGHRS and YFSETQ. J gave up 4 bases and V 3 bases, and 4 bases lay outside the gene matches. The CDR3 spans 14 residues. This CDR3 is CASSSGQGAYGYTF. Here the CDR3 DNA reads TGCGCCAGCAGCTCGGGACAGGGTGCCTATGGCTACACCTTC.

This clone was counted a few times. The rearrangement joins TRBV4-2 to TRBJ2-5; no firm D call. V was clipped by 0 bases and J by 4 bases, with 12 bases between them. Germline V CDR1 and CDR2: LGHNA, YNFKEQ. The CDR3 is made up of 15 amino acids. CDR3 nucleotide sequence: TGTGCCAGCAGCCAAGATAAGGGCTCAGCAGAGACCCAGTACTTC. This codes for CASSQDKGSAETQYF.

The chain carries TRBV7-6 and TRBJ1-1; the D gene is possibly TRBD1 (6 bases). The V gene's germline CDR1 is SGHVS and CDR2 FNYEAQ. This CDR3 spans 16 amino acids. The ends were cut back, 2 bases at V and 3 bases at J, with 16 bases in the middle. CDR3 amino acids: CASSLSSTGRDTEAFF. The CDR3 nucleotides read TGTGCCAGCAGCTTATCGAGTACAGGGAGGGACACTGAAGCTTTCTTT.

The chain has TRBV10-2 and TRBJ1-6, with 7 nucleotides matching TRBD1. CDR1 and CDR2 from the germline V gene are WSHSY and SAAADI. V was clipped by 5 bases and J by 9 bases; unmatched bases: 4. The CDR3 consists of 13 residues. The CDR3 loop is CASSPQGSSPLHF. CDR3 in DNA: TGCGCCAGCAGTCCACAGGGGAGTTCACCCCTCCACTTT.

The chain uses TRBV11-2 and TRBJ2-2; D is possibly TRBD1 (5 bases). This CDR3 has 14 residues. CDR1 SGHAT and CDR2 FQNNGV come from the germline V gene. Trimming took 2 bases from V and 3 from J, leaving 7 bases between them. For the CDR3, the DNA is TGTGCCAGCAGCTTAAACAGGCACACCGGGGAGCTGTTTTTT. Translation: CASSLNRHTGELFF.

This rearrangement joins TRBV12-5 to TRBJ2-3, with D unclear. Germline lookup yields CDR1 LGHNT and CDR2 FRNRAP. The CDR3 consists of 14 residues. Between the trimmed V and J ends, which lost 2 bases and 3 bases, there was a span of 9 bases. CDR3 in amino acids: CASGLPGLTDTQYF. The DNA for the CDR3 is TGTGCTAGTGGTTTGCCGGGCTTGACAGATACGCAGTATTTT.

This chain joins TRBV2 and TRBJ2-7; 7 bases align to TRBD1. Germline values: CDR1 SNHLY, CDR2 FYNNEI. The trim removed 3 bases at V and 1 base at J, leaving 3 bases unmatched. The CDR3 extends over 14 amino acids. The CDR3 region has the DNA TGTGCCAGCAGTGACCAGGGGGAATCCTACGAGCAGTACTTC. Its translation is CASSDQGESYEQYF.

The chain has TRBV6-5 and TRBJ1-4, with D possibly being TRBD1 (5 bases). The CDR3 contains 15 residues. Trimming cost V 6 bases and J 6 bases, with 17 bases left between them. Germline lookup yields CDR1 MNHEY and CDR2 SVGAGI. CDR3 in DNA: TGTGCCAGCAGGGAGCGTCTCGGGGCACATGAAAAACTGTTTTTT. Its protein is CASRERLGAHEKLFF.

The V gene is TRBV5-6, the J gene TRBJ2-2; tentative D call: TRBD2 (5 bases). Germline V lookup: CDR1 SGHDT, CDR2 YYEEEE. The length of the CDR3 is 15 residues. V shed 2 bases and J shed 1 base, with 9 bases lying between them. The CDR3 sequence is CASSFTGVNTGELFF. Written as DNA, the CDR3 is TGTGCCAGCAGCTTCACCGGGGTGAACACCGGGGAGCTGTTTTTT.